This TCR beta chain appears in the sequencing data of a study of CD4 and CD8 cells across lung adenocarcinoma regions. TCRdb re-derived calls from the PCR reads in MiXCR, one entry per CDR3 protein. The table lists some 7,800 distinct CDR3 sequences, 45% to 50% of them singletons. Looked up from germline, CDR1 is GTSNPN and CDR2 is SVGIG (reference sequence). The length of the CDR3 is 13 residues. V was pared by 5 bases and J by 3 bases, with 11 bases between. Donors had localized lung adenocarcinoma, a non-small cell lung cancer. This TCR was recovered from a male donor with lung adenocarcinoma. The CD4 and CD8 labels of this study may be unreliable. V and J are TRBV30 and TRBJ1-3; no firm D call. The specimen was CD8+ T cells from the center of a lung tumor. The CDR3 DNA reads TGTGCCTGGGACCTAGGAGGTGGAAACACCATATATTTT. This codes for CAWDLGGGNTIYF. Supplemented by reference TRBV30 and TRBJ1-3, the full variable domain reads SQTIHQWPATLVQPVGSPLSLECTVEGTSNPNLYWYRQAAGRGLQLLFYSVGIGQISSEVPQNLSASRPQDRQFILSSKKLLLSDSGFYLCAWDLGGGNTIYFGEGSWLTVV.